This T cell receptor (beta chain) was recovered during a study of T cells in Graves' hyperthyroidism and ophthalmopathy (dated by TCRdb to between 2019 and 2020). A note on the overall study: Peripheral blood samples were taken at the time of initial diagnosis, prior to any treatment. The paper reports TCR Vbeta CDR3 sequencing of fewer than 150 peripheral blood samples: 43 ophthalmopathy, about 75 hyperthyroidism and 17 progressor patients. After blood sampling, hyperthyroidism patients were treated with methimazole at a starting dose of 30 mg daily, and ophthalmopathy patients were treated with high-dose intravenous methylprednisolone. The 75 to 100 discovery patients were randomly split 7:3 into training and test sets. To identify distinguishing TCR V-J signatures, a discovery cohort of around 100 patients was used, comprising 43 with Graves' ophthalmopathy and approximately 57 with stable Graves' hyperthyroidism. Prospective prediction of ophthalmopathy was tested in an independent validation cohort consisting of fewer than 20 hyperthyroidism patients and around 16 patients who later progressed to ophthalmopathy. The study also compared thyroid tissue and blood T-cell repertoires from about six Graves' hyperthyroidism patients.

The hyperthyroidism patients were between 18 and 65 years old and newly diagnosed, with a disease duration of less than 2 months. Exclusion was applied to patients with uncontrolled infections, other autoimmune diseases, pregnancy or lactation. Diagnoses relied on clinical symptoms, serum thyroxine and TRAb, thyroid ultrasound and orbital computed tomography. For progressor patients, blood was drawn at the first diagnosis of hyperthyroidism, before any ophthalmopathy symptoms had appeared. PBMCs were isolated from more than 8 ml of fresh peripheral blood by Ficoll-Paque density gradient centrifugation. Progressor patients were defined as those initially diagnosed with Graves' hyperthyroidism in whom ophthalmopathy developed during follow-up. Total RNA was extracted using Trizol reagent, and RNA quality was assessed on an Agilent 2100 Bioanalyzer. The TCR beta CDR3 regions were amplified from the RNA transcripts. For the first round of RT-PCR on the TCR CDR3, the HTBI primer set was used together with the Qiagen OneStep RT-PCR kit. The libraries were constructed in a second round of multiplex PCR and then size-selected and purified. The libraries were sequenced on an Illumina HiSeq2000 using paired-end 100 bp reads. The study's processing was this. SOAPnuke was used to process the raw data, removing reads that contained adapters or uncalled bases, had a mean Phred below 15, or lacked an exact match to the constant primer or identifier. High-quality paired reads were merged with COPE v1.2.5, and unique nucleotide sequences were defined as clonotypes. Clonotypes were aligned to IMGT TRBV, TRBD and TRBJ reference segments using MiTCR v1.1. Only V-J combinations with frequency above 0.0001, covering roughly 99% of repertoires, were analysed. A TCS score was defined as the ratio of F50 (clonal expansion) to E x V (chaos), with BLOSUM62-based TCRdist applied between CDR3 peptides within each V-J. Welch's t-statistics and random forest reduced some 510 V-J features to 13, which were used in a naive Bayes classifier (R e1071). Through fastp at Q25 and MiXCR, TCRdb rebuilt clones from the public reads, retaining in-frame beta chains. Under each unique CDR3 protein, matching rows form one entry showing the most common genes and DNA. TCRdb's processing, not the study's, gives the V and J calls here. The sample table shows under 450,000 distinct CDR3 sequences, and 15% to 20% are seen once. The top ten clonotypes cover approximately 33% of the sample.

Details on this clonotype: It lacks a known antigen. No qualities accompany the bases; no much larger clone lies one base away.

CDR1 is given as DFQATT and CDR2 as SNEGSKA, both from the germline V gene (reference sequence). The germline V and J ends show losses of 8 bases and 0 bases respectively, and no gene match explains 7 bases of the junction. The CDR3 runs 16 amino acids, cysteine and phenylalanine included. The entry retains the CDR3 DNA only, 48 bases that are in frame from base 1. Overall results and qualifications from the work: Ophthalmopathy was separated from stable hyperthyroidism by a 13 V-J signature model, with approximately 89% sensitivity and approximately 81% specificity obtained in cross-validation and 80%/75% obtained in testing. Most expanded thyroid clonotypes (frequency above 0.001) were also found in blood, which suggests that blood repertoires may mirror thyroid immune responses. During validation, the model predicted progression to ophthalmopathy a median of around six months ahead of onset, with around 71% sensitivity and about 72% specificity. No statistical method was used to fix the sample size in advance, and group allocation was not hidden from the investigators.

The sequencing sample was made of blood. The rearranged segments are TRBV20-1 and TRBJ2-6, and TRBD1 matches 10 of the central bases. The receptor's source is a woman in her twenties or thirties with Graves' hyperthyroidism that later progressed to Graves' ophthalmopathy. The CDR3 is CSWGTGEISGANVLTF. The nucleotide sequence reads as follows: TGCAGTTGGGGGACAGGGGAAATCTCTGGGGCCAACGTCCTGACTTTC.